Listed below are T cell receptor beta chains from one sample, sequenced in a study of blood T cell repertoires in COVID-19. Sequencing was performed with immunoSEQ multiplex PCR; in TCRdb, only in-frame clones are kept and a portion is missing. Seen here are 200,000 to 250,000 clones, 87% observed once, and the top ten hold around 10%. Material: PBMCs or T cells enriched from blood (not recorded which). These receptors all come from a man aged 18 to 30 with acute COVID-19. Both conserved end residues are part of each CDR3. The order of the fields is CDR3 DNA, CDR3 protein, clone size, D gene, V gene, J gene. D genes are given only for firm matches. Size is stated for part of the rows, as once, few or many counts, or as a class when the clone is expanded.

cdr3_nt: TGCGCCAGCAGCTCCGGGACTAGCGGGGGCACAGATACGCAGTATTTT
cdr3_aa: CASSSGTSGGTDTQYF
clone_size: -
d_call: TRBD2
v_call: TRBV5-1
j_call: TRBJ2-3

cdr3_nt: TGTGCTAGTGGTTCGTCCCACGAAGGGGTGGAGACCCAGTACTTC
cdr3_aa: CASGSSHEGVETQYF
clone_size: -
d_call: -
v_call: TRBV12-5
j_call: TRBJ2-5

cdr3_nt: TGTGCCAGCAGCTTGGGGCCAACCACAGATACGCAGTATTTT
cdr3_aa: CASSLGPTTDTQYF
clone_size: once
d_call: -
v_call: TRBV5-8
j_call: TRBJ2-3

cdr3_nt: TGTGCCATCAGTGAGATAGACTCCCCTTTCTATGGCTACACCTTC
cdr3_aa: CAISEIDSPFYGYTF
clone_size: -
d_call: -
v_call: TRBV10-3
j_call: TRBJ1-2

cdr3_nt: TGTGCCAGCAGGGAGAGGACAGGGTCGGCAGATACGCAGTATTTT
cdr3_aa: CASRERTGSADTQYF
clone_size: -
d_call: TRBD1
v_call: TRBV2
j_call: TRBJ2-3

cdr3_nt: TGTGCCAGTAGCGACTCGCCCCGCTACGAGCAGTACTTC
cdr3_aa: CASSDSPRYEQYF
clone_size: -
d_call: -
v_call: TRBV19
j_call: TRBJ2-7

cdr3_nt: TGTGCCAGCACCCCTCTAGGGGGAATCATTGAAGCTTTCTTT
cdr3_aa: CASTPLGGIIEAFF
clone_size: -
d_call: -
v_call: TRBV6-5
j_call: TRBJ1-1

cdr3_nt: TGCAGCGTTGGTAGCCGAACGGGACTCCCCTCCCGGGAGCAGTACTTC
cdr3_aa: CSVGSRTGLPSREQYF
clone_size: -
d_call: -
v_call: TRBV29-1
j_call: TRBJ2-7

cdr3_nt: TGCGCCAGCAGCCAGGACTTTCTTAGCGATGAGCAGTTCTTC
cdr3_aa: CASSQDFLSDEQFF
clone_size: -
d_call: -
v_call: TRBV4-1
j_call: TRBJ2-1

cdr3_nt: TGCGCCAGCAGCGAACCTAGCGGTCCCTACAATGAGCAGTTCTTC
cdr3_aa: CASSEPSGPYNEQFF
clone_size: -
d_call: TRBD2
v_call: TRBV10-1
j_call: TRBJ2-1

cdr3_nt: TGTGCCAGCAGCTTAACCGGACAGTCCTACGAGCAGTACTTC
cdr3_aa: CASSLTGQSYEQYF
clone_size: -
d_call: -
v_call: TRBV7-9
j_call: TRBJ2-7

cdr3_nt: TGTGCCAGTAGTATTACGCTCCTAGCGGGTCCGGATACGCAGTATTTT
cdr3_aa: CASSITLLAGPDTQYF
clone_size: -
d_call: TRBD2
v_call: TRBV19
j_call: TRBJ2-3

cdr3_nt: TGTGCCAGCAGCCCAAGGGGGTGGGGTAATGAAAAACTGTTTTTT
cdr3_aa: CASSPRGWGNEKLFF
clone_size: once
d_call: -
v_call: TRBV9
j_call: TRBJ1-4

cdr3_nt: TGCGCCAGCAGTAGGGACAACGAGCAGTACTTC
cdr3_aa: CASSRDNEQYF
clone_size: -
d_call: -
v_call: TRBV10-1
j_call: TRBJ2-7

cdr3_nt: TGCGCCAGCAGCTATGGGACAGGGGTCTATGGCTACACCTTC
cdr3_aa: CASSYGTGVYGYTF
clone_size: -
d_call: TRBD1
v_call: TRBV5-1
j_call: TRBJ1-2

cdr3_nt: TGTGCCAGCAGTGAAAATCCGCTAGCGGGCTCCTACGAGCAGTACTTC
cdr3_aa: CASSENPLAGSYEQYF
clone_size: -
d_call: TRBD2
v_call: TRBV2
j_call: TRBJ2-7

cdr3_nt: TGTGCCAGCAGCCAAGGGGGACTAGGGAATACCGGGGAGCTGTTTTTT
cdr3_aa: CASSQGGLGNTGELFF
clone_size: -
d_call: TRBD2
v_call: TRBV7-9
j_call: TRBJ2-2

cdr3_nt: TGTGCCAGCAGCCGGGGTCGCACAGATACGCAGTATTTT
cdr3_aa: CASSRGRTDTQYF
clone_size: -
d_call: -
v_call: TRBV25-1
j_call: TRBJ2-3

cdr3_nt: TGTGCCACCAGTGATTTGGAGGGACTTGAGGAGACCCAGTACTTC
cdr3_aa: CATSDLEGLEETQYF
clone_size: -
d_call: -
v_call: TRBV24-1
j_call: TRBJ2-5

cdr3_nt: TGTGCCAGCAGCAACTTACACCGGGACTCTAGGTTTCAGTACTTC
cdr3_aa: CASSNLHRDSRFQYF
clone_size: -
d_call: -
v_call: TRBV21-1
j_call: TRBJ2-4

cdr3_nt: TGCGCCAGCAACCCTTGGTCAGAGAACACTGAAGCTTTCTTT
cdr3_aa: CASNPWSENTEAFF
clone_size: -
d_call: -
v_call: TRBV5-1
j_call: TRBJ1-1

cdr3_nt: TGTGCCAGCAGCCCAGAGCGGGAGGTGTACTACAATGAGCAGTTCTTC
cdr3_aa: CASSPEREVYYNEQFF
clone_size: -
d_call: TRBD2
v_call: TRBV9
j_call: TRBJ2-1

cdr3_nt: TGTGCAACCAATGAGCGGGAGTGGGGCAGCACAGATACGCAGTATTTT
cdr3_aa: CATNEREWGSTDTQYF
clone_size: -
d_call: -
v_call: TRBV12-2
j_call: TRBJ2-3

cdr3_nt: TGTGCCTGGAGTGTACAGGGGCATGGCGAGCAGTACTTC
cdr3_aa: CAWSVQGHGEQYF
clone_size: -
d_call: TRBD1
v_call: TRBV30
j_call: TRBJ2-7

cdr3_nt: TGTGCCAGCAGTCCCGGGACAGGAGGGCCCTACGAGCAGTACTTC
cdr3_aa: CASSPGTGGPYEQYF
clone_size: -
d_call: TRBD1
v_call: TRBV27
j_call: TRBJ2-7

cdr3_nt: TGTGCCAGCAGCCCTCGCGCGGGCAATCAGCCCCAGCATTTT
cdr3_aa: CASSPRAGNQPQHF
clone_size: -
d_call: -
v_call: TRBV7-9
j_call: TRBJ1-5

cdr3_nt: TGTGCCAGTAGTATGAGCACGGCAACTAATGAAAAACTGTTTTTT
cdr3_aa: CASSMSTATNEKLFF
clone_size: -
d_call: -
v_call: TRBV19
j_call: TRBJ1-4